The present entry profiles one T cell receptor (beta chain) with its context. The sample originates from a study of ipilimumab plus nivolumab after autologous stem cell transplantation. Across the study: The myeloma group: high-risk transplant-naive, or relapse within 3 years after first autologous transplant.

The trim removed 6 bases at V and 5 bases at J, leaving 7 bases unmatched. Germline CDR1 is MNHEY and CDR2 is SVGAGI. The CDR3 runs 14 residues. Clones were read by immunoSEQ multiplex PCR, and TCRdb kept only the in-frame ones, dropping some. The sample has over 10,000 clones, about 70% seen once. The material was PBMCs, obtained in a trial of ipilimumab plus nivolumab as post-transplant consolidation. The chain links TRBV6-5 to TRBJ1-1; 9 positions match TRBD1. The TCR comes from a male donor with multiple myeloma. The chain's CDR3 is CASRATGGGTEAFF. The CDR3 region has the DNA TGTGCCAGCAGGGCGACAGGGGGGGGGACTGAAGCTTTCTTT.